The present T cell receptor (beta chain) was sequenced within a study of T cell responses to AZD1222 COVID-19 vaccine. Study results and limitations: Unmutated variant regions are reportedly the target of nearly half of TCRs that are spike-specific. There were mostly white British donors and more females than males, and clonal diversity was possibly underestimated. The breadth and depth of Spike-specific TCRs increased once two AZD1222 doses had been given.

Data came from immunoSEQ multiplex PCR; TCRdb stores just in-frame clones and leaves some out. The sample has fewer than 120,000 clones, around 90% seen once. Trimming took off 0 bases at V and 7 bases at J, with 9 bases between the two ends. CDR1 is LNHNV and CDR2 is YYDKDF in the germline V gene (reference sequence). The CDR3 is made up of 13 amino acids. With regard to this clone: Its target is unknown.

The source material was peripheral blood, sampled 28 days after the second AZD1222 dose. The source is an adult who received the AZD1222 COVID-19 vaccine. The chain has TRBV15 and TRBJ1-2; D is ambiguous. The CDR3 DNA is TGTGCCACCAGCAGAGATCTCCTTGGTGGCTACACCTTC. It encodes CATSRDLLGGYTF.